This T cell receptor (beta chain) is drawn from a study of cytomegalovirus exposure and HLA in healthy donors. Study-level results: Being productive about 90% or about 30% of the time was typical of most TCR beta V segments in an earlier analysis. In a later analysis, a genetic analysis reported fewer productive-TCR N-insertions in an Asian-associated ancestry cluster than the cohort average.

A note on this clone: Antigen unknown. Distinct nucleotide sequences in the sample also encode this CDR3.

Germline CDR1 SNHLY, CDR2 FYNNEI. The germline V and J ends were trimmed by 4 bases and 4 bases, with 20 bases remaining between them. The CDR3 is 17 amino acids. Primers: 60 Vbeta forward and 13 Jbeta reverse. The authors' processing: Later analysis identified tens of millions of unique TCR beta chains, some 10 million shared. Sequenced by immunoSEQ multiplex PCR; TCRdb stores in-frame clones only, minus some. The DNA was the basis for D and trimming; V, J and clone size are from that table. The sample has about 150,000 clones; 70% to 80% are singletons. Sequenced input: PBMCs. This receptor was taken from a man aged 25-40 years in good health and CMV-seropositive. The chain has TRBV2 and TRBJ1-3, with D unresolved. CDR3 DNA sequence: TGTGCCAGCAGTGGAGGTCATTCGGGGTTTGCCGGAAACACCATATATTTT. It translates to CASSGGHSGFAGNTIYF.